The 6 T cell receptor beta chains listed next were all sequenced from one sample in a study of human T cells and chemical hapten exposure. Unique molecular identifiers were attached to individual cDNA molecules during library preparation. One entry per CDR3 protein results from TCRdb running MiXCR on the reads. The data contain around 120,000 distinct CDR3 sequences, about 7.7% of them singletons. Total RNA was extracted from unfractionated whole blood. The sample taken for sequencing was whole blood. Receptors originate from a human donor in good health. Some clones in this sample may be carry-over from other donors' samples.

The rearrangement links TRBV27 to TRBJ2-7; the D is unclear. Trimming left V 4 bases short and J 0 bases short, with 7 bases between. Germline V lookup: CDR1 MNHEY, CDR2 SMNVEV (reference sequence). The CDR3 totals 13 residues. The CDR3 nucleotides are TGTGCCAGCAGTTCCGCAGACTCCTACGAGCAGTACTTC. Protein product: CASSSADSYEQYF.

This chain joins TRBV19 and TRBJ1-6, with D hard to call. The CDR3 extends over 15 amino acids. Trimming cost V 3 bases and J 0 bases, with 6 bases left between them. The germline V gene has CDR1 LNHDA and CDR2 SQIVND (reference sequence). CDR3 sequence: CASSIGSSYNSPLHF. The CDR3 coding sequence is TGTGCCAGTAGTATCGGGAGCTCCTATAATTCACCCCTCCACTTT.

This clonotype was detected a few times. CDR3: CASSDTGELFF. The CDR3 DNA reads as TGCGCCAGCAGCGACACCGGGGAGCTGTTTTTT. This chain connects TRBV5-1 to TRBJ2-2; D is unresolved. Germline-derived CDR1 and CDR2 are SGHRS and YFSETQ. Deletions cut 4 bases from V and 3 bases from J, with 1 base between. This CDR3 region has 11 residues.

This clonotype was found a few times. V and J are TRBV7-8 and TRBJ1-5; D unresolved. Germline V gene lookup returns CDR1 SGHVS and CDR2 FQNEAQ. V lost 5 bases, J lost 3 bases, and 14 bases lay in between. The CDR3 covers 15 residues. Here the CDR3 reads CASSPELAPNQPQHF. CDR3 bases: TGTGCCAGCAGCCCCGAGTTGGCCCCCAATCAGCCCCAGCATTTT.

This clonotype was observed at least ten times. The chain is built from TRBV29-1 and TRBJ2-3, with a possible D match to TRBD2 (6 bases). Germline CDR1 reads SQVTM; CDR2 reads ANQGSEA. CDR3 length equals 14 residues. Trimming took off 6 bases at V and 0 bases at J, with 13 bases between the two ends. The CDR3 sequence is CSVAGLPSTDTQYF. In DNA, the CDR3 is TGCAGCGTCGCGGGACTCCCTAGCACAGATACGCAGTATTTT.

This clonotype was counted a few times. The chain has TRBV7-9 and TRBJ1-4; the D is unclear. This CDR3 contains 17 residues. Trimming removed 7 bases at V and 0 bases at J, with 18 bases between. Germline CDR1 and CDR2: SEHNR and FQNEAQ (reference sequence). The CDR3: CASTLLRTVTTNEKLFF. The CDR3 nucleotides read TGTGCCAGCACCCTTTTACGGACGGTGACAACTAATGAAAAACTGTTTTTT.